This T cell receptor beta chain was documented in a study of graft-versus-host responses after intestinal transplantation. As for the study in general: Recipients received multivisceral, liver-intestinal, or isolated intestinal transplants.

Produced via immunoSEQ multiplex PCR; TCRdb's table is partial and in-frame only. The table lists 80,000 to 100,000 clones, approximately 87% of them singletons. Points from the study as a whole: GvH clones were found in recipient marrow; some appeared first in ileum or blood.

In regard to this clone: Antigen specificity is unknown.

The CDR3 covers 15 residues. V shed 7 bases and J shed 1 base, with 16 bases lying between them. CDR1 is SGHDT and CDR2 is YYEEEE in the germline V gene. The chain combines TRBV5-6 with TRBJ2-3, with D perhaps matching TRBD1 (6 bases). The sample here was unstimulated CD4+ T cells sorted from spleen or lymph node cells, taken before intestinal transplant. The receptor's source is a human donor who received an intestinal transplant. The CDR3: CASDKGDTGTDTQYF. DNA of the CDR3: TGTGCCAGCGACAAGGGGGACACAGGCACAGATACGCAGTATTTT.